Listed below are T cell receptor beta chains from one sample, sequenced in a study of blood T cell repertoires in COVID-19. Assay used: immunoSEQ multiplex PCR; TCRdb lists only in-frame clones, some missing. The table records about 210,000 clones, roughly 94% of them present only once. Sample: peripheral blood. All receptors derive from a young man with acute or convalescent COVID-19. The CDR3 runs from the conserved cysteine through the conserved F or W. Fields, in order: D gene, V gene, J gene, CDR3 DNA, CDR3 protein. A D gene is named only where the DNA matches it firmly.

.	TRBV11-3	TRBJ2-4	TGTGCCAGCAGCCCAGGTGCCGCCGGTAGGCAGTACTTC	CASSPGAAGRQYF
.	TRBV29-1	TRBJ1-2	TGCAGCGTGGACAGTTATGGCTACACCTTC	CSVDSYGYTF
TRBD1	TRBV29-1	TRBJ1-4	TGCAGCGCTCTAACAGGGGATTTAGGAACTAATGAAAAACTGTTTTTT	CSALTGDLGTNEKLFF
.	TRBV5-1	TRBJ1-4	TGCGCCAGCAGCAAGGAGGAAGGGCTGCCTCGGAAATTT	CASSKEEGLPRKF
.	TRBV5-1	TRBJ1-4	TGCGCCAGCAGCTCCCGACAGAGTAATGAAAAACTGTTTTTT	CASSSRQSNEKLFF
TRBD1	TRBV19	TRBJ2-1	TGTGCCAGTAGTAGGGACAGGGGGGAATACAATGAGCAGTTCTTC	CASSRDRGEYNEQFF
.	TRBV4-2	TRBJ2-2	TGTGCCAGCAGCCAAGAGCGGGGTCTCGGGGAGCTGTTTTTT	CASSQERGLGELFF
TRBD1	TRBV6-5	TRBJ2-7	TGTGCCAGCAGTTACTCGGCAGGGGGAGTTTACGAGCAGTACTTC	CASSYSAGGVYEQYF
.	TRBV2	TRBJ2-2	TGTGCCAGCAGGGGACTGACTATGAACACCGGGGAGCTGTTTTTT	CASRGLTMNTGELFF
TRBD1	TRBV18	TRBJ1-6	TGTGCCAGCTCACCGGGACAGGGGAATTCACCCCTCCACTTT	CASSPGQGNSPLHF
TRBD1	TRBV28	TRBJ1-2	TGTGCCAGCAGTCCGACAGGGGGCTACTATGGCTACACCTTC	CASSPTGGYYGYTF